The clone carrying this T cell receptor beta chain has just one count. Antigen: not known. Data came from immunoSEQ multiplex PCR; TCRdb stores just in-frame clones and leaves some out. The table shows more than 85,000 clones, with around 90% occurring only once. This sample is part of a study of T cell responses to AZD1222 COVID-19 vaccine. Findings and limits, study-wide: Spike-specific TCR repertoires showed rising breadth and depth after two AZD1222 doses. Every sample of the repertoires postdated the peak T cell response. Clonal diversity may have been underestimated in mostly white British donors.

CDR3 size: 14 residues. Germline V gene sequence: CDR1 SNHLY, CDR2 FYNNEI. The V gene lost 2 bases and the J gene lost 4 bases, with 9 bases spanning the gap. The sample was peripheral blood, taken on day 0 of AZD1222 vaccination. The chain is built from TRBV2 and TRBJ1-3; D perhaps matches TRBD1 (6 bases). The sequence was collected from an adult in good health. The CDR3 nucleotides are TGTGCCAGCAGTGAACAGGGGCTGGGAAACACCATATATTTT. Its protein is CASSEQGLGNTIYF.